This T cell receptor (beta chain) emerged from a study of T cells in Graves' hyperthyroidism and ophthalmopathy. Study results and caveats: In blood, most of the thyroid clonotypes expanded above 0.001 were also present. Before onset, ophthalmopathy was predicted by the model a median 6.5 months earlier.

Note on this clonotype: Its specificity is not known.

There were TCR beta CDR3 regions amplified from RNA transcripts. HTBI primers were employed in a first-round RT-PCR of the TCR CDR3. TCRdb re-called the multiplex PCR reads with MiXCR, one entry per CDR3 protein. The sample includes around 620,000 distinct CDR3 sequences, around 15% of them seen just once. The germline gives CDR1 KGHSH, CDR2 LQKENI. The CDR3 runs to 17 residues. Trimming at V came to 3 bases and at J to 7 bases, leaving 12 bases not matched to a gene. Clinical symptoms, serum thyroxine, TRAb, thyroid ultrasound and orbital computed tomography informed diagnoses. A 10 ml volume of fresh peripheral blood provided the PBMCs.

The chain has TRBV18 and TRBJ1-6; 7 bases line up with TRBD1. Sequencing was carried out using blood. This clonotype was obtained from a woman aged 25 to 45 with Graves' hyperthyroidism. This chain's CDR3 is CASSPLQGKEGNSPLHF. The CDR3 nucleotides read TGTGCCAGCTCACCTCTACAGGGGAAAGAGGGGAATTCACCCCTCCACTTT.